This TCR beta chain was identified in a study of regulatory T cells in long-lasting Graves disease. Indicated time point: newly diagnosed GD, antithyroid drugs for less than 3 months. RNA isolated from PBMCs was used to make the TCR library. The table lists this clonotype with many counts. Combining iRepertoire HTBI primers with Arm-PCR of CDR3 regions, the authors built TCR beta libraries. TCRdb ran MiXCR on the multiplex PCR reads and lists one entry per CDR3 protein. Of 300,000 to 400,000 distinct CDR3 sequences in the sample, roughly a sixth were seen once. V was clipped by 1 base and J by 3 bases, with 10 bases between them. The CDR3 runs 15 residues. Germline V gene lookup returns CDR1 MDHEN and CDR2 SYDVKM.

This receptor was taken from a female donor with Graves disease. The sequencing here drew on peripheral blood mononuclear cells (PBMCs), taken at new diagnosis, from a patient treated with antithyroid drugs. V is TRBV28 and J is TRBJ2-1; D perhaps matches TRBD2 (6 bases). CDR3 in DNA: TGTGCCAGCAGTTTATCCGGGAGTGGCTACAATGAGCAGTTCTTC. Protein: CASSLSGSGYNEQFF.